This TCR beta chain originates from a study of blood T cell repertoires in COVID-19. On the study more broadly: In each case, the material was cDNA or gDNA derived from T cells, B-cell-depleted T cells, or PBMCs.

TCRdb keeps only in-frame clones here, not all; method: immunoSEQ multiplex PCR. Counted here are about 74,000 clones, 85% to 90% occurring once; the ten biggest clones make up 1.5% to 2.5%. The receptor's source is an elderly woman with active or convalescent COVID-19. Material for sequencing was peripheral blood.

CDR3 residues: CASSRMTGGTGELFF. The DNA for the CDR3 is TGCGCCAGCAGCCGGATGACGGGGGGCACCGGGGAGCTGTTTTTT. The rearrangement joins TRBV5-1 to TRBJ2-2, with 7 bases lining up with TRBD2. The CDR3 consists of 15 residues. Trimming cost V 4 bases and J 4 bases; bases outside gene matches: 7. Germline V lookup: CDR1 SGHRS, CDR2 YFSETQ.